Sequencing of this TCR beta chain was carried out in a study of T-cell reconstitution after alpha-beta-depleted transplantation in children. CDR1 and CDR2 from the germline V gene are SQVTM and ANQGSEA. The CDR3 spans 14 residues. Trimming left V 4 bases short and J 1 base short, with 10 bases between. This clonotype came up many times. Antigen specificity is unknown. Study-wide results and limits: By one year post-transplant, T-cell counts and diversity largely arose from T cells that were newly produced.

Unique molecular identifiers featured in how the TCRbeta library was prepared. TCRdb independently ran MiXCR on the PCR reads; one entry per CDR3 protein. Of fewer than 700,000 distinct CDR3 sequences in the sample, under 15% are singletons; the top ten hold around 2.2%. The sequence was collected from a male patient younger than 18 who had a stem cell transplant for acute myeloid leukemia, so the T cells may come from the graft donor. The J gene is TRBJ2-2, the V gene TRBV29-1; the D is unclear. Source: PBMCs, mostly from graft donor cells, taken 360 days after TCRalphabeta/CD19-depleted stem cell transplant. Here the CDR3 reads CSVGRDMNTGELFF. CDR3 nucleotide sequence: TGCAGCGTTGGTAGGGATATGAACACCGGGGAGCTGTTTTTT.